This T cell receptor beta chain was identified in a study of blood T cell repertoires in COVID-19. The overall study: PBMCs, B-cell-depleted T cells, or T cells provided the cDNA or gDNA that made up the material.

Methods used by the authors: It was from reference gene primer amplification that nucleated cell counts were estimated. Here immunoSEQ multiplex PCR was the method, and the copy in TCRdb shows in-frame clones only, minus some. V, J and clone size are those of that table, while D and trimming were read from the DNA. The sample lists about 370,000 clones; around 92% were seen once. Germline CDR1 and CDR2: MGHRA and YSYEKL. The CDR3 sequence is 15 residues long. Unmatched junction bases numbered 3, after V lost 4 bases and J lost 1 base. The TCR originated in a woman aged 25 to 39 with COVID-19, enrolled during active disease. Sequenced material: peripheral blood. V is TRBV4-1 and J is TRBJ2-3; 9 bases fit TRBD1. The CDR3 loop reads CASSLRDRGTDTQYF. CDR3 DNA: TGCGCCAGCAGCCTCCGGGACAGGGGCACAGATACGCAGTATTTT.